Each of the 21 T cell receptor beta chains below was sequenced from the same sample in a study of T cells in Graves' hyperthyroidism and ophthalmopathy. Amplified regions were TCR beta CDR3 sequences from RNA transcripts. The HTBI set primed first-round TCR CDR3 RT-PCR. One entry per CDR3 protein, called by TCRdb with MiXCR from the multiplex PCR reads. This table holds fewer than 300,000 distinct CDR3 sequences, 25% to 30% found once. Sequenced material: blood. The receptors here all came from a man aged 35 to 55 with Graves' hyperthyroidism that later progressed to Graves' ophthalmopathy.

The rearrangement joins TRBV7-8 to TRBJ1-1, with D unresolved. With 3 bases removed from V and 3 bases from J, the gap between germline ends came to 11 bases. The germline V gene encodes CDR1 SGHVS and CDR2 FQNEAQ. The CDR3 has 14 amino acids. CDR3 coding DNA: TGTGCCAGCAGCTTCACAGAGCTTGACACTGAAGCTTTCTTT. Residues: CASSFTELDTEAFF.

This clonotype was counted at least ten times. This chain uses TRBV6-5 with TRBJ2-2; D uncertain. Trimming removed 4 bases at V and 4 bases at J, with 13 bases between. Looked up from germline, CDR1 is MNHEY and CDR2 is SVGAGI. The length of the CDR3 is 15 residues. The CDR3 nucleotides are TGTGCCAGCAGTTCCTTCACCCTGGGCACCGGGGAGCTGTTTTTT. It translates to CASSSFTLGTGELFF.

This clonotype has at least ten counts. This chain connects TRBV2 to TRBJ1-1, with D unresolved. CDR3 size: 13 residues. Germline V gene sequence: CDR1 SNHLY, CDR2 FYNNEI. The V gene lost 5 bases and the J gene lost 1 base, with 8 bases spanning the gap. The CDR3: CASSTRQNTEAFF. CDR3 sequence (DNA): TGTGCCAGCAGTACCCGACAGAACACTGAAGCTTTCTTT.

V usage is TRBV5-5 and J usage is TRBJ1-1, with no clear D. The germline V gene encodes CDR1 SGHKS and CDR2 YYEKEE (reference sequence). The CDR3 has 12 residues. Trimming left V 2 bases short and J 7 bases short, with 9 bases between. The CDR3 spells CASSFRLGEAFF. The CDR3 DNA is TGTGCCAGCAGCTTCCGGTTAGGTGAAGCTTTCTTT.

In its sample, this clonotype was seen many times. One base away lies a much larger clone, so this may be a sequencing read error. No conserved phenylalanine or tryptophan is present at the end of the CDR3, so a read error is the likely explanation. This sequence joins TRBV6-5 and TRBJ2-5; TRBD1 or TRBD2 may be the D gene (5 bases each). Trimming stripped 2 bases from V and 5 bases from J, with 9 bases between. The germline CDR1 and CDR2 sequences are MNHEY and SVGAGI. CDR3 length: 13 amino acids. The chain's CDR3 is CASSYGTGETQYS. CDR3 DNA sequence: TGTGCCAGCAGTTACGGGACGGGTGAGACCCAGTACTCC.

The CDR3 loop is CASSGQTGASNQPQHF. For the CDR3, the DNA is TGTGCCAGCAGTGGCCAGACAGGGGCGAGCAATCAGCCCCAGCATTTT. The rearrangement joins TRBV2 to TRBJ1-5, with TRBD1 matching 8 bases. The CDR3 loop spans 16 amino acids. V was clipped by 4 bases and J by 1 base; unmatched bases: 6. Per the germline V gene, CDR1 is SNHLY and CDR2 is FYNNEI.

This clonotype has a count of ten or more. The J gene is TRBJ2-2, the V gene TRBV3-1; 7 bases match TRBD1. The CDR3 has 18 amino acids. The ends lost 4 bases at V and 1 base at J; junction bases unmatched: 12. Germline-derived CDR1 and CDR2 are LGHDT and YNNKEL (reference sequence). The CDR3 loop reads CASSPGQYRSMNTGELFF. The CDR3 coding sequence is TGTGCCAGCAGCCCGGGACAGTACAGGAGCATGAACACCGGGGAGCTGTTTTTT.

This clonotype has a handful of counts. The chain links TRBV12-3 or TRBV12-4 to TRBJ2-6; TRBD1 is a possible D gene (5 bases). The CDR3 has 17 amino acids. V was cut by 5 bases and J by 0 bases, with 14 bases left in between. In DNA form, the CDR3 reads TGTGCCAGCAGTACCGCGACAGCAAGCTCTGGGGCCAACGTCCTGACTTTC. Translated, it gives CASSTATASSGANVLTF.

This clonotype has ten or more counts. The CDR3 spells CASSLSRDRGPLGTEAFF. CDR3 nucleotide sequence: TGTGCCAGCTCACTGTCCCGGGACAGGGGGCCGTTGGGGACTGAAGCTTTCTTT. This chain connects TRBV18 to TRBJ1-1; 12 bases are a match to TRBD1. Germline lookup yields CDR1 KGHSH and CDR2 LQKENI. This CDR3 has 18 residues. V trimming: 4 bases; J trimming: 5 bases; junction bases outside the gene matches: 14.

This clonotype was detected many times. This chain joins TRBV2 and TRBJ2-7; D unclear. The germline V gene encodes CDR1 SNHLY and CDR2 FYNNEI. CDR3 length: 13 residues. V was cut by 2 bases and J by 4 bases, with 9 bases left in between. The CDR3: CASSESFGYEQYF. The CDR3 DNA follows: TGTGCCAGCAGTGAATCGTTCGGGTACGAGCAGTACTTC.

This clonotype was seen repeatedly, ten times or more. The CDR3 DNA reads as TGCAGTGTCAAGGGCGGGCCCACTGAAGCTTTCTTT. This encodes CSVKGGPTEAFF. The chain carries TRBV20-1 and TRBJ1-1; D is uncertain. This CDR3 has 12 residues. Germline V gene sequence: CDR1 DFQATT, CDR2 SNEGSKA (reference sequence). V was trimmed by 7 bases and J by 4 bases, leaving 13 bases between them.

This clonotype was observed at least ten times. The genes are TRBV6-5 and TRBJ2-5; possible D gene TRBD2, 6 bases. The germline CDR1 and CDR2 sequences are MNHEY and SVGAGI. V gave up 4 bases and J gave up 5 bases, with 14 bases separating them. The CDR3 runs to 14 residues. The CDR3 loop is CASSSPGLLETQYF. The DNA of the CDR3 is TGTGCCAGCAGTTCGCCGGGACTTTTGGAGACCCAGTACTTC.

This clonotype was detected ten times or more. This rearrangement joins TRBV25-1 to TRBJ2-5; 10 bases agree with TRBD2. This CDR3 is 17 amino acids long. V was pared by 1 base and J by 2 bases, with 7 bases of the junction left unmatched. From germline, CDR1 is MGHDK and CDR2 SYGVNS. The CDR3, as DNA: TGTGCCAGCAGTGAATTATCGGCTAGCGGGAGTCAAGAGACCCAGTACTTC. This sequence encodes CASSELSASGSQETQYF. Using reference TRBV25-1 and TRBJ2-5 for the parts outside the CDR3, the full variable domain is EADIYQTPRYLVIGTGKKITLECSQTMGHDKMYWYQQDPGMELHLIHYSYGVNSTEKGDLSSESTVSRIRTEHFPLTLESARPSHTSQYLCASSELSASGSQETQYFGPGTRLLVL.

This clonotype was recorded many times. CDR3: CASSPSVWGNTEAFF. As DNA, the CDR3 is TGCGCCAGCAGCCCGTCCGTGTGGGGCAACACTGAAGCTTTCTTT. The chain employs TRBV5-1 and TRBJ1-1; TRBD1 might be the D (5 bases). The CDR3 covers 15 residues. Germline loops: CDR1 SGHRS, CDR2 YFSETQ. The germline V and J ends were trimmed by 4 bases and 2 bases, with 15 bases remaining between them.

Many counts were recorded for this clonotype. The gene calls are TRBV20-1 and TRBJ1-5; no clear D. Germline CDR1 reads DFQATT; CDR2 reads SNEGSKA (reference sequence). Trimming pared 3 bases from V and 6 bases from J, leaving 12 bases between. The CDR3 consists of 13 residues. The CDR3 DNA follows: TGCAGTGCTAGTACTCGAAGTATTCAGCCCCAGCATTTT. Its translation: CSASTRSIQPQHF.

This clonotype was found a few times. Here the CDR3 DNA reads TGTGCCACCAGCAGGAAGCTAGCGGGAGATGGTACCGGGGAGCTGTTTTTT. As protein: CATSRKLAGDGTGELFF. The chain couples TRBV15 to TRBJ2-2; the match to TRBD2 covers 10 bases. Trimming took 3 bases from V and 5 from J; bases not matched to a gene: 9. The CDR3 sequence is 17 residues long. Germline V CDR1 and CDR2: LNHNV, YYDKDF (reference sequence).

This clonotype was counted at least ten times. Here the CDR3 reads CASSAGGTTTYEQYF. CDR3 DNA sequence: TGTGCCAGCAGCGCAGGCGGGACGACCACTTACGAGCAGTACTTC. The J gene is TRBJ2-7, the V gene TRBV9, with D maybe TRBD2 (6 bases). V lost 3 bases, J lost 4 bases, and 17 bases lay in between. The CDR3 is 15 residues long. CDR1 is SGDLS and CDR2 is YYNGEE in the germline V gene.

This clonotype appeared many times. J is TRBJ2-7 and V is TRBV6-5; tentative D call: TRBD1 (6 bases). CDR1 MNHEY and CDR2 SVGAGI come from the germline V gene. The length of the CDR3 is 13 residues. Trimming took 2 bases from V and 3 from J, leaving 8 bases between them. The CDR3 is CASSYQGNYEQYF. DNA for the CDR3: TGTGCCAGCAGTTACCAGGGGAACTACGAGCAGTACTTC.

This clonotype was observed a few times. This sequence joins TRBV12-3 or TRBV12-4 and TRBJ1-6; the D is unclear. The V end was cut by 6 bases, the J end by 8 bases, with 11 bases between. The CDR3 is 13 residues long. The DNA of the CDR3 is TGTGCCAGCAGCCACATTAGGGATTCACCCCTCCACTTT. It yields the protein CASSHIRDSPLHF.

This clonotype was picked up many times. The V and J genes are TRBV7-3 and TRBJ1-1; D call uncertain. The CDR3 covers 13 residues. Trimming removed 3 bases from V and 3 bases from J, with 8 bases in between. Germline V CDR1 and CDR2: SGHTA, FQGTGA. The CDR3 reads CASSFNRDTEAFF. CDR3 DNA: TGTGCCAGCAGCTTTAATCGGGACACTGAAGCTTTCTTT.

V and J are TRBV29-1 and TRBJ1-3; the D is unclear. The germline V and J ends were trimmed by 3 bases and 4 bases, with 13 bases remaining between them. The CDR3 is made up of 14 amino acids. Germline lookup yields CDR1 SQVTM and CDR2 ANQGSEA. This CDR3 reads CSVEEGTSGNTIYF. The DNA of the CDR3 is TGCAGCGTTGAGGAGGGAACGTCCGGAAACACCATATATTTT.